These T cell receptor beta chains were read from a single sample in a study of cytomegalovirus exposure and HLA in healthy donors. Measured with immunoSEQ multiplex PCR; TCRdb has only the in-frame clones, and not every one. The sample lists 110,000 to 150,000 clones; about 80% were seen once. The sequenced sample was PBMCs. Receptors were obtained from a male donor in good health and CMV-seropositive. CDR3s include the opening cysteine and the closing phenylalanine or tryptophan. A D gene is named only where the DNA matches it firmly. Rows may omit the clone size; those that give it use once, few, many or a size class.

d_call	j_call	clone_size	v_call	cdr3_aa	cdr3_nt
TRBD1	TRBJ2-2	NA	TRBV28	CASSLSGQGAFTGELFF	TGTGCCAGCAGTTTGTCCGGACAGGGGGCTTTCACCGGGGAGCTGTTTTTT
TRBD2	TRBJ2-7	few	TRBV7-8	CASSRPGGDGDEQYF	TGTGCCAGCAGCCGACCTGGGGGGGATGGCGACGAGCAGTACTTC
NA	TRBJ2-7	NA	TRBV28	CASSSLGGAYEQYF	TGTGCCAGCAGTTCGTTGGGGGGTGCCTACGAGCAGTACTTC
TRBD1	TRBJ1-5	NA	TRBV19	CASSMRSGGYSNQPQHF	TGTGCCAGTAGTATGCGATCAGGGGGCTATAGCAATCAGCCCCAGCATTTT
NA	TRBJ2-3	NA	TRBV7-3	CASSLRPSVADTQYF	TGTGCCAGCAGCTTAAGGCCTAGTGTGGCAGATACGCAGTATTTT
NA	TRBJ1-6	NA	TRBV5-4	CASTLKSSYNSPLHF	TGTGCCAGCACCCTGAAGAGCTCCTATAATTCACCCCTCCACTTT
NA	TRBJ2-7	NA	TRBV5-5	CASSLDEGNYEQYF	TGTGCCAGCAGCTTGGATGAGGGAAACTACGAGCAGTACTTC
NA	TRBJ2-5	NA	TRBV30	CATSDYQETQYF	TGTGCCACCTCGGACTATCAAGAGACCCAGTACTTC
TRBD2	TRBJ2-2	NA	TRBV30	CAWSVSGGPTGELFF	TGTGCCTGGAGTGTTTCGGGAGGGCCGACCGGGGAGCTGTTTTTT
TRBD2	TRBJ2-1	NA	TRBV30	CAGASGSDNEQFF	TGTGCCGGGGCTAGCGGGAGCGACAATGAGCAGTTCTTC
NA	TRBJ2-4	NA	TRBV11-2	CASSGLNKNIQYF	TGTGCCAGCAGCGGACTGAATAAAAACATTCAGTACTTC
NA	TRBJ2-1	NA	TRBV5-4	CASRSGGGDEQFF	TGTGCCAGCAGATCGGGTGGGGGCGATGAGCAGTTCTTC
NA	TRBJ2-5	NA	TRBV2	CASSEGVGGTQYF	TGTGCCAGCAGTGAAGGGGTAGGCGGGACCCAGTACTTC
TRBD1	TRBJ2-3	NA	TRBV13	CASSLEGTGGPLTDTQYF	TGTGCCAGCAGCTTAGAAGGGACAGGGGGCCCCCTAACAGATACGCAGTATTTT
NA	TRBJ2-1	NA	TRBV11-2	CASSLLGSSYNEQFF	TGTGCCAGCAGCTTATTGGGCTCATCCTACAATGAGCAGTTCTTC
NA	TRBJ1-6	once	TRBV18	CASSVPGTTQTPLHF	TGTGCCAGCTCAGTCCCCGGGACAACTCAGACTCCCCTCCACTTT
NA	TRBJ2-7	NA	TRBV4-1	CASSQATADRFSYEQYF	TGCGCCAGCAGCCAAGCAACCGCGGACAGATTCTCCTACGAACAGTACTTC
NA	TRBJ1-1	once	TRBV7-9	CASTRGGGRNTEAFF	TGTGCCAGCACACGGGGGGGAGGGCGGAACACTGAAGCTTTCTTT
NA	TRBJ1-4	once	TRBV27	CASRRVLGNEKLFF	TGTGCCAGCAGGAGGGTGCTTGGGAATGAAAAACTGTTTTTT
NA	TRBJ1-6	NA	TRBV6-1	CASSEAPAPYNSPLHF	TGTGCCAGCAGTGAAGCCCCCGCGCCCTATAATTCACCCCTCCACTTT
TRBD1	TRBJ2-5	NA	TRBV29-1	CSVRQGYQETQYF	TGCAGCGTTCGACAGGGCTACCAAGAGACCCAGTACTTC
NA	TRBJ2-1	NA	TRBV9	CASSVVGGSYNEQFF	TGTGCCAGCAGCGTAGTAGGGGGCTCCTACAATGAGCAGTTCTTC
TRBD1	TRBJ1-4	NA	TRBV5-4	CASSHRGLSEKLFF	TGTGCCAGCAGCCACAGGGGGCTTAGTGAAAAACTGTTTTTT
NA	TRBJ2-7	NA	TRBV27	CASSSTSYEQYF	TGTGCCAGCAGTTCGACTAGCTACGAGCAGTACTTC
NA	TRBJ2-6	NA	TRBV7-3	CASSLGQRGANVLTF	TGTGCCAGCAGCTTAGGACAGAGAGGTGCCAACGTCCTGACTTTC
NA	TRBJ1-5	many	TRBV6-4	CASSLDYSNQPQHF	TGTGCCAGCAGTTTAGATTATAGCAATCAGCCCCAGCATTTT
TRBD2	TRBJ2-1	NA	TRBV18	CASSPPSGSYNEQFF	TGTGCCAGCTCACCCCCTAGCGGCTCCTACAATGAGCAGTTCTTC
TRBD2	TRBJ2-3	NA	TRBV7-2	CASSFGLAGVADTQYF	TGTGCCAGCAGCTTCGGACTAGCGGGTGTGGCAGATACGCAGTATTTT
TRBD2	TRBJ2-1	NA	TRBV5-4	CASWKAGGPGLSSYNEQFF	TGTGCCAGCTGGAAAGCGGGAGGGCCAGGCCTAAGCTCCTACAATGAGCAGTTCTTC
NA	TRBJ2-2	NA	TRBV6-5	CASSYSSPYTGELFF	TGTGCCAGCAGTTACAGTAGTCCGTACACCGGGGAGCTGTTTTTT
NA	TRBJ2-5	NA	TRBV5-1	CASSLVVRETQYF	TGCGCCAGCAGCTTGGTTGTTCGGGAGACCCAGTACTTC